Ten or more counts support the clone carrying this T cell receptor beta chain. The data derive from a study of metastatic and nonmetastatic thyroid tumors. Thyroid surgery was preceded by no treatment in any patient. Trimming stripped 0 bases from V and 4 bases from J, with 15 bases between. The V gene's germline CDR1 is MNHNY and CDR2 SVGAGI (reference sequence). The CDR3 is made up of 16 amino acids. MiXCR was used by TCRdb to re-call the PCR reads. The repertoire holds under 15,000 clones, with about an eighth as singletons. The sample was blood. This sequence was found in a female donor with papillary thyroid cancer or a benign thyroid nodule (not recorded which). Some clones in this sample may be carry-over from other donors' samples. The chain has TRBV6-6 and TRBJ1-2; D is ambiguous. The CDR3 region is CASSYSKSELSYGYTF. The CDR3 DNA is TGTGCCAGCAGTTACTCGAAATCTGAGTTGAGCTATGGCTACACCTTC.